This T cell receptor beta chain appears in the sequencing data of a study of shared clonotypes between healthy human individuals. Terminally differentiated effector memory CD45RA+ cells were excluded by CCR7 positive selection of CD45RO-negative cells. Everyone who donated was a Caucasian adult who lived in Nashville, Tennessee. CDR1 is MNHEY and CDR2 is SMNVEV in the germline V gene (reference sequence). This CDR3 contains 14 residues. V lost 4 bases and J lost 6, with 13 bases in between. A note on this clone: The antigen is undetermined.

General study findings and limits: On the whole, naive subsets had larger estimated richness than memory subsets had. The researchers took only blood, and tissue repertoires probably look different.

Libraries were prepared by immunoSEQ multiplex PCR; TCRdb keeps only in-frame clonotypes and omits some of them. This sample has roughly 2.1 million clones, with 85% to 95% found just once. The rearrangement links TRBV27 to TRBJ2-1, with D possibly TRBD2 on 6 matching bases. The sequence derives from a man in his late teens or twenties in good health. Some clones in this sample may be carry-over from other donors' samples. The sequencing sample was made of naive CD8+ T cells from PBMCs. The CDR3 is CASSYGLTFNEQFF. The CDR3 DNA is TGTGCCAGCAGTTACGGACTAACGTTCAATGAGCAGTTCTTC.